The source of this TCR beta chain is a study of blood T cell repertoires in COVID-19. The overall study: Samples representing acute and convalescent COVID-19 were sourced from the United States, Italy and Spain. PBMCs, B-cell-depleted T cells, or T cells provided the cDNA or gDNA that made up the material.

In the original processing: Estimation of nucleated cell counts relied on the amplification of reference gene primers. Using immunoSEQ multiplex PCR, the repertoire was profiled, and TCRdb retains in-frame clones only, with some absent. V, J and clone size reflect that table, while D and trimming were determined from the DNA. The repertoire holds fewer than 200,000 clones, with approximately 85% as singletons. The CDR3 extends over 14 amino acids. Trimming took off 3 bases at V and 5 bases at J, with 14 bases between the two ends. CDR1 is SGHNT, CDR2 YYREEE, per germline (reference sequence). J is TRBJ1-1 and V is TRBV5-4, with D perhaps matching TRBD1 (6 bases). The sequencing sample was made of peripheral blood. The receptor's source is a woman aged 55 to 70 with acute or convalescent COVID-19. CDR3 sequence reads: CASSYFEGGTEAFF. In DNA form, the CDR3 reads TGTGCCAGCAGCTACTTCGAGGGGGGGACTGAAGCTTTCTTT.